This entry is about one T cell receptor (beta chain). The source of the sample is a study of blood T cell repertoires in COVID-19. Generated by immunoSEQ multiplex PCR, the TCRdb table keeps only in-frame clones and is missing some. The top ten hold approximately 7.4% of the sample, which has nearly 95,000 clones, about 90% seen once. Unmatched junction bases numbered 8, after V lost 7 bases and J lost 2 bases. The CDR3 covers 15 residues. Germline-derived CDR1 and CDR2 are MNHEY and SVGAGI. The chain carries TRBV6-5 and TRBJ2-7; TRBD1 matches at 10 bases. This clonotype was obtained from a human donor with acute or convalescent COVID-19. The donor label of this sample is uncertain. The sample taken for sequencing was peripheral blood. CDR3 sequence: CASNGVGTGAYEQYF. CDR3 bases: TGTGCCAGCAACGGAGTCGGGACAGGGGCCTACGAGCAGTACTTC.